This T cell receptor beta chain is from a study of type 1 regulatory T cells. The wider study: T-allo10 is a Tr1-enriched, alloantigen-specific CD4 T cell product made in vitro.

TCRdb recomputed calls from the reads with MiXCR, one row per CDR3 protein. The data show some 89,000 distinct CDR3 sequences, with around 30% seen just once and around 2.2% held by the top ten. This clonotype occurred many times. CDR1 is MGHDK and CDR2 is SYGVNS in the germline V gene. This CDR3 has 17 amino acids. V lost 1 base and J lost 7; bases outside the gene matches: 12. The receptor was isolated from a human donor in good health. This chain connects TRBV25-1 to TRBJ1-2; 10 bases are a match to TRBD1. The sequenced sample consisted of CD4+ T cells, either the whole sample or a sorted fraction (not recorded which). Here the CDR3 reads CASSESGTGTGVLGYTF. CDR3 nucleotide sequence: TGTGCCAGCAGTGAATCGGGAACCGGGACAGGGGTTCTTGGCTACACCTTC.